A single sample is the source of the 24 T cell receptor beta chains below, sequenced in a study of blood T cell repertoires in COVID-19. The method was immunoSEQ multiplex PCR; TCRdb's version includes in-frame clones alone and lacks a portion of them. The repertoire holds around 400,000 clones, with more than 75% as singletons. The sample comprised peripheral blood. These receptors all come from a woman aged 55-70 years with COVID-19, enrolled during active disease.

This clone is a singleton in its sample. The chain has TRBV6-4 and TRBJ2-2; 10 nucleotides agree with TRBD1. Germline V gene data show CDR1 as MRHNA and CDR2 as SNTAGT. This CDR3 comprises 14 residues. V lost 6 bases and J lost 5; bases outside the gene matches: 3. The DNA of the CDR3 is TGTGCCAGCAGAAAGGACAGGGGGACCGGGGAGCTGTTTTTT. Protein: CASRKDRGTGELFF.

The J gene is TRBJ2-7, the V gene TRBV4-2, with a tentative D call TRBD2 (7 bases). CDR3 length: 15 amino acids. The V gene's germline CDR1 is LGHNA and CDR2 YNFKEQ. With 4 bases removed from V and 0 bases from J, the gap between germline ends came to 13 bases. CDR3 sequence: CASSRGGGTSYEQYF. In DNA form, the CDR3 reads TGTGCCAGCAGCCGAGGGGGGGGGACCTCCTACGAGCAGTACTTC.

V is TRBV10-1 and J is TRBJ2-3, with 10 bases identical to TRBD2. Per the germline V gene, CDR1 is WNHNN and CDR2 is SYGVQD (reference sequence). Trimming took 5 bases from V and 6 from J; bases not matched to a gene: 5. CDR3 size: 14 residues. The CDR3 reads CASSSGGVGDTQYF. The CDR3 coding sequence is TGCGCCAGCAGTAGCGGGGGGGTTGGGGATACGCAGTATTTT.

The gene calls are TRBV28 and TRBJ2-2; 7 nucleotides agree with TRBD1. With 1 base clipped from V and 0 bases from J, the junction kept 14 bases outside the gene matches. CDR3 length equals 20 residues. Germline loops: CDR1 MDHEN, CDR2 SYDVKM. The CDR3 is CASSLFRDRVRASNTGELFF. In DNA form, the CDR3 reads TGTGCCAGCAGTTTATTCCGTGACAGGGTACGGGCCTCGAACACCGGGGAGCTGTTTTTT.

This chain uses TRBV9 with TRBJ2-7; possible D gene TRBD1, 5 bases. Germline V lookup: CDR1 SGDLS, CDR2 YYNGEE. Trimming left V 3 bases short and J 7 bases short, with 8 bases between. CDR3 length equals 11 residues. The CDR3 protein is CASSGDREQYF. Written as DNA, the CDR3 is TGTGCCAGCAGCGGTGACAGAGAGCAGTACTTC.

This clone turned up a few times. This chain uses TRBV7-9 with TRBJ2-7; TRBD2 agrees at 15 bases. The V gene's germline CDR1 is SEHNR and CDR2 FQNEAQ (reference sequence). The CDR3 extends over 17 amino acids. Germline trimming cut 5 bases from V and 3 bases from J; bases unmatched to any gene: 8. The chain's CDR3 is CASSHRPGLAGGYEQYF. In DNA form, the CDR3 reads TGTGCCAGCAGCCACCGACCGGGACTAGCGGGGGGCTACGAGCAGTACTTC.

V is TRBV19 and J is TRBJ1-2, with 11 bases aligning to TRBD1. The CDR3 runs 16 residues. V shed 1 base and J 5 bases; nucleotides not matched to a gene: 6. Germline CDR1 LNHDA, CDR2 SQIVND (reference sequence). The CDR3 sequence is CASSIAGTGGTYGYTF. CDR3 coding DNA: TGTGCCAGTAGTATAGCCGGGACAGGGGGGACTTATGGCTACACCTTC.

This chain links TRBV5-1 with TRBJ2-7; maybe TRBD1 (5 bases). The ends were cut back, 4 bases at V and 0 bases at J, with 11 bases in the middle. CDR3 length: 14 residues. The germline CDR1 and CDR2 sequences are SGHRS and YFSETQ. DNA of the CDR3: TGCGCCAGCAGCCCCAAGGACAACTCCTACGAGCAGTACTTC. Amino acid sequence: CASSPKDNSYEQYF. The full variable domain, in which reference TRBV5-1 and TRBJ2-7 provide the parts outside the CDR3, is KAGVTQTPRYLIKTRGQQVTLSCSPISGHRSVSWYQQTPGQGLQFLFEYFSETQRNKGNFPGRFSGRQFSNSRSEMNVSTLELGDSALYLCASSPKDNSYEQYFGPGTRLTVT.

This chain joins TRBV2 and TRBJ2-1; TRBD2 agrees at 12 bases. The V and J ends lost 6 bases and 9 bases, in that order; junction bases with no gene match: 9. This CDR3 contains 15 residues. Germline V gene sequence: CDR1 SNHLY, CDR2 FYNNEI. The CDR3 is CASRRTSGAPVEQFF. The CDR3 coding sequence is TGTGCCAGCAGACGGACTAGCGGGGCCCCGGTTGAGCAGTTCTTC.

The chain combines TRBV7-2 with TRBJ1-4, with D possibly TRBD1 on 6 matching bases. V was shortened by 5 bases and J by 7 bases, with 17 bases between the two germline ends. Germline CDR1 SGHTA, CDR2 FQGNSA. The CDR3 has 15 amino acids. CDR3 nucleotide sequence: TGTGCCAGCAGCGAGTGGGGGGGCGTAGGTGAAAAACTGTTTTTT. Its translation is CASSEWGGVGEKLFF.

This chain connects TRBV28 to TRBJ1-5; D might be TRBD1 (5 bases). In germline, CDR1 is MDHEN, CDR2 SYDVKM. This CDR3 comprises 15 residues. V lost 7 bases to trimming and J lost 11 bases, with 24 bases between them. CDR3 in amino acids: CASNTVERDSRAQHF. CDR3 coding DNA: TGTGCCAGCAATACAGTGGAGAGAGATAGCAGGGCCCAGCATTTT.

Only one count was recorded for this clone. The chain uses TRBV12-5 and TRBJ2-7, with D possibly matching TRBD1 (6 bases). The germline gives CDR1 LGHNT, CDR2 FRNRAP. V lost 1 base and J lost 7, with 11 bases in between. The CDR3 contains 13 residues. CDR3 DNA: TGTGCTAGTGGTTTGGGTGGTGACAGGGAGCAGTACTTC. It is translated as CASGLGGDREQYF.

This chain links TRBV10-2 with TRBJ2-7, with D perhaps matching TRBD1 (7 bases). The CDR3 totals 13 residues. From germline, CDR1 is WSHSY and CDR2 SAAADI. Trimming shortened V by 6 bases and J by 7 bases, and 16 bases separated the two germline ends. The CDR3 protein is CASSQGGQIEQYF. CDR3 DNA sequence: TGCGCCAGCAGCCAGGGGGGACAGATAGAGCAGTACTTC.

This clone came up once. J is TRBJ1-1 and V is TRBV14; no reliable D call. Germline CDR1 reads SGHDN; CDR2 reads FVKESK. V was pared by 0 bases and J by 5 bases, with 13 bases between. CDR3 length equals 15 residues. The DNA of the CDR3 is TGTGCCAGCAGCCAAGACCCCTCCCCGGGAACTGAAGCTTTCTTT. Translation: CASSQDPSPGTEAFF.

The chain combines TRBV2 with TRBJ1-1; D gene uncertain. Germline V CDR1 and CDR2: SNHLY, FYNNEI. The CDR3 extends over 12 amino acids. V shed 7 bases and J shed 6 bases, with 12 bases lying between them. CDR3 sequence reads: CASTREGSEAFF. CDR3 DNA: TGTGCCAGCACCCGAGAGGGTTCTGAAGCTTTCTTT.

This clone occurred once. The germline gene is not matched at one end of the junction; a read error may be the cause. This chain links TRBV19 with TRBJ2-4; maybe TRBD2 (5 bases). This CDR3 spans 11 amino acids. Looked up from germline, CDR1 is LNHDA and CDR2 is SQIVND (reference sequence). The chain's CDR3 is CASSNGRGQNF. The CDR3 bases are TGTGCCAGTAGCAATGGACGAGGGCAGAACTTC.

The rearrangement joins TRBV7-3 to TRBJ1-4, with 8 bases matching TRBD1. Germline CDR1 is SGHTA and CDR2 is FQGTGA. The V segment lost 2 bases and the J segment 7 bases; nucleotides outside the gene matches: 6. The CDR3 totals 15 residues. The CDR3 DNA sequence: TGTGCCAGCAGCTTACAGGGGGCAGCGGGTGAAAAACTGTTTTTT. Its protein is CASSLQGAAGEKLFF.

This chain links TRBV28 with TRBJ2-1; 13 nucleotides agree with TRBD2. CDR1 is MDHEN, CDR2 SYDVKM, per germline. The CDR3 totals 16 residues. V shed 2 bases and J 5 bases; nucleotides not matched to a gene: 3. As DNA, the CDR3 is TGTGCCAGCAGTTTACCGGGACTAGCGGGGCACAATGAGCAGTTCTTC. Protein: CASSLPGLAGHNEQFF.

The J gene is TRBJ2-1, the V gene TRBV7-2; 11 bases map to TRBD2. The V and J ends lost 3 bases and 7 bases, in that order; junction bases with no gene match: 2. Germline-derived CDR1 and CDR2 are SGHTA and FQGNSA. The CDR3 contains 14 residues. This chain's CDR3 is CASSLGLAVNEQFF. CDR3 coding DNA: TGTGCCAGCAGCTTGGGACTAGCGGTGAATGAGCAGTTCTTC.

The chain employs TRBV27 and TRBJ2-3; 12 nucleotides match TRBD2. From germline, CDR1 is MNHEY and CDR2 SMNVEV (reference sequence). The J segment lost 5 bases and the V segment lost 4 bases, leaving 4 bases of the junction unmatched. This CDR3 contains 15 residues. CDR3 amino acids: CASSSSGGAGDTQYF. The CDR3 DNA sequence: TGTGCCAGCAGTTCTAGCGGGGGGGCGGGAGATACGCAGTATTTT.

The V and J genes are TRBV3-1 (or the pseudogene TRBV3-2) and TRBJ1-3; TRBD1 matches at 9 bases. The V and J ends lost 4 bases and 0 bases, in that order; junction bases with no gene match: 13. CDR3 length: 19 amino acids. Germline assignment: CDR1 LGHDT and CDR2 YNNKEL (reference sequence). The CDR3 is CASSPVPGQGLSSGNTIYF. CDR3 DNA: TGTGCCAGCAGCCCCGTCCCGGGACAGGGTTTAAGCTCTGGAAACACCATATATTTT.

This chain uses TRBV18 with TRBJ1-2; tentatively, D is TRBD1 (5 bases). The CDR3 consists of 14 residues. Trimming shortened V by 4 bases and J by 2 bases, and 11 bases separated the two germline ends. CDR1 and CDR2 (germline): KGHSH, LQKENI. The chain's CDR3 is CASSQSDSNYGYTF. CDR3 DNA: TGTGCCAGCTCACAATCAGACAGCAACTATGGCTACACCTTC.

The chain employs TRBV7-9 and TRBJ2-5; 11 nucleotides match TRBD2. The trim removed 0 bases at V and 4 bases at J, leaving 1 base unmatched. The CDR3 is 15 amino acids. CDR1 and CDR2 from the germline V gene are SEHNR and FQNEAQ (reference sequence). The DNA of the CDR3 is TGTGCCAGCAGCTTAGCTAGCGGGGGGGCAGAGACCCAGTACTTC. Encoded protein: CASSLASGGAETQYF. Full variable domain (remainder filled in from reference TRBV7-9 and TRBJ2-5): DTGVSQNPRHKITKRGQNVTFRCDPISEHNRLYWYRQTLGQGPEFLTYFQNEAQLEKSRLLSDRFSAERPKGSFSTLEIQRTEQGDSAMYLCASSLASGGAETQYFGPGTRLLVL.

The chain joins TRBV7-2 to TRBJ2-3; 13 bases line up with TRBD2. The germline V gene has CDR1 SGHTA and CDR2 FQGNSA. There are 16 residues in the CDR3. V lost 4 bases, J lost 8 bases, and 9 bases stayed unmatched. CDR3 DNA: TGTGCCAGCAGCTCGGGACTAGCGGGGTCTCGTCTTACGCAGTATTTT. Its protein product is CASSSGLAGSRLTQYF.